Below are 8 T cell receptor beta chains sequenced from a single sample in a study of post-analysis software for immune sequencing data. No antigen has been identified for these receptors. Study-wide findings and caveats: Included in a set of about five TRBV segments more frequent in patients than controls were TRBV5-6, TRBV5-1 and TRBV20-1.

cDNA libraries for TCR beta contained unique molecular identifiers. Via MiXCR, TCRdb re-called the PCR reads, giving one row per CDR3 protein. The table lists under 900,000 distinct CDR3 sequences, roughly 50% of them singletons. Sequenced input: blood. The receptors stem from a girl aged 10-17 years with multiple sclerosis.

This clonotype is a singleton in its sample. V gene TRBV3-1 combines with J gene TRBJ2-5, with 8 bases identical to TRBD2. Germline lookup yields CDR1 LGHDT and CDR2 YNNKEL (reference sequence). V trimming: 6 bases; J trimming: 2 bases; junction bases outside the gene matches: 17. The CDR3 loop spans 18 amino acids. CDR3 region: CASSRIRPSGRSQETQYF. The CDR3 coding sequence is TGTGCCAGCAGTCGGATCCGTCCTAGCGGGCGCTCACAAGAGACCCAGTACTTC.

The genes are TRBV12-3 or TRBV12-4 and TRBJ1-5, with D hard to call. The CDR3 covers 14 residues. V dropped 8 bases and J dropped 6 bases, with 17 bases sitting between them. CDR3 in DNA: TGTGCCAGCCAACGGGCAGCCCGTTTTCAGCCCCAGCATTTT. Amino acids: CASQRAARFQPQHF.

This clonotype was picked up a small number of times. The chain uses TRBV2 and TRBJ1-2; D might be TRBD1 (6 bases). The CDR3 sequence is 13 residues long. Trimming cost V 6 bases and J 7 bases, with 15 bases left between them. Germline V gene data show CDR1 as SNHLY and CDR2 as FYNNEI. The CDR3 bases are TGTGCCAGCAGGGAGGACAGCTCGCTTGGCTACACCTTC. Translating it yields CASREDSSLGYTF.

The chain is built from TRBV15 and TRBJ2-5; TRBD1 agrees at 8 bases. The CDR3 loop spans 12 amino acids. Trimming cost V 8 bases and J 5 bases; bases outside gene matches: 4. Per germline, CDR1 LNHNV and CDR2 YYDKDF (reference sequence). The CDR3 sequence: CATGQGAETQYF. CDR3 DNA sequence: TGTGCCACCGGACAGGGTGCGGAGACCCAGTACTTC.

The chain carries TRBV6-6 and TRBJ2-3; 7 bases fit TRBD2. The CDR3 has 15 residues. From germline, CDR1 is MNHNY and CDR2 SVGAGI (reference sequence). V lost 5 bases and J lost 2; bases outside the gene matches: 7. CDR3 nucleotides: TGTGCCAGCAGTACCACTAGCGACAACACAGATACGCAGTATTTT. Amino acid sequence: CASSTTSDNTDTQYF.

V usage is TRBV7-2 and J usage is TRBJ2-7; TRBD2 matches at 9 bases. Germline loops: CDR1 SGHTA, CDR2 FQGNSA. V dropped 1 base and J dropped 5; count of bases not matched to a gene: 9. The CDR3 consists of 16 residues. CDR3 in amino acids: CASSLVASGAFNEQYF. CDR3 nucleotides: TGTGCCAGCAGCTTAGTGGCTAGCGGGGCATTCAACGAGCAGTACTTC.

The chain has TRBV4-1 and TRBJ2-1; D gene unclear. The CDR3 is 13 residues long. The V end was cut by 3 bases, the J end by 5 bases, with 8 bases between. Germline loops: CDR1 MGHRA, CDR2 YSYEKL. The CDR3 reads CASSHEGNNEQFF. The DNA for the CDR3 is TGCGCCAGCAGCCATGAAGGGAACAATGAGCAGTTCTTC.

This clonotype was counted only a few times. The chain couples TRBV10-3 to TRBJ1-1, with a weak D call TRBD1 (5 bases). V gave up 4 bases and J gave up 1 base, with 10 bases separating them. This CDR3 has 14 residues. Germline CDR1 reads ENHRY; CDR2 reads SYGVKD. The CDR3 DNA reads as TGTGCCATCAGTGGAGTAGGGGCGAACACTGAAGCTTTCTTT. Amino acids: CAISGVGANTEAFF.